Each of the 24 T cell receptor beta chains below was sequenced from the same sample in a study of cytomegalovirus exposure and HLA in healthy donors. This PCR relied on a set of 60 Vbeta primers and 13 Jbeta primers. TCRdb's table, derived via immunoSEQ multiplex PCR, lists solely in-frame clones and lacks some. The table includes roughly 140,000 clones, around 80% detected once. The sample comprised PBMCs. The receptors were gathered from a man aged 18 to 29 in good health and CMV-seronegative.

This clone was found once. V and J are TRBV7-8 and TRBJ1-1, with 7 bases identical to TRBD1. Trimming at V came to 2 bases and at J to 3 bases, leaving 6 bases not matched to a gene. Germline lookup yields CDR1 SGHVS and CDR2 FQNEAQ. This CDR3 has 15 amino acids. CDR3 coding DNA: TGTGCCAGCAGCTTAAACAGGGGCTTTGACACTGAAGCTTTCTTT. Its translation: CASSLNRGFDTEAFF. Supplemented by reference TRBV7-8 and TRBJ1-1, the full variable domain reads GAGVSQSPRYKVAKRGQDVALRCDPISGHVSLFWYQQALGQGPEFLTYFQNEAQLDKSGLPSDRFFAERPEGSVSTLKIQRTQQEDSAVYLCASSLNRGFDTEAFFGQGTRLTVV.

The J gene is TRBJ2-5, the V gene TRBV4-3, with TRBD2 matching over 9 bases. From germline, CDR1 is LGHNA and CDR2 YSLEER. The V segment lost 4 bases and the J segment 0 bases; nucleotides outside the gene matches: 12. This CDR3 is 18 amino acids long. CDR3 in DNA: TGCGCCAGCAGCCGTTCGAGCGGGAGGCCCGGACACCAAGAGACCCAGTACTTC. It translates to CASSRSSGRPGHQETQYF.

This clone was seen a single time. This chain connects TRBV2 to TRBJ2-3; the D gene is possibly TRBD1 (6 bases). Germline V gene sequence: CDR1 SNHLY, CDR2 FYNNEI. V gave up 8 bases and J gave up 2 bases, with 14 bases separating them. CDR3 length: 14 amino acids. The CDR3 DNA follows: TGTGCCAGCCCTATCGGACAGAACACAGATACGCAGTATTTT. Residues: CASPIGQNTDTQYF.

This clone was detected a few times. The rearrangement uses TRBV27 and TRBJ2-1, with 7 bases aligning to TRBD1. CDR3 length equals 15 residues. The J segment lost 2 bases and the V segment lost 3 bases, leaving 4 bases of the junction unmatched. Per germline, CDR1 MNHEY and CDR2 SMNVEV (reference sequence). The CDR3 nucleotides are TGTGCCAGCAGTTTTGGGCAGGGGGCCTACAATGAGCAGTTCTTC. Translating it yields CASSFGQGAYNEQFF.

The CDR3 here is CATSSYPPGQGAREQYF. The CDR3 coding sequence is TGTGCCACCAGCAGTTACCCTCCGGGACAGGGGGCGAGGGAGCAGTACTTC. This chain uses TRBV15 with TRBJ2-5; 12 bases map to TRBD1. This CDR3 is 17 amino acids long. From germline, CDR1 is LNHNV and CDR2 YYDKDF (reference sequence). V trimming: 3 bases; J trimming: 11 bases; junction bases outside the gene matches: 16.

V is TRBV28 and J is TRBJ2-4; no clear D gene. The V end was cut by 3 bases, the J end by 0 bases, with 9 bases between. Germline-derived CDR1 and CDR2 are MDHEN and SYDVKM. There are 15 residues in the CDR3. This CDR3 is CASSFSLLAKNIQYF. Written as DNA, the CDR3 is TGTGCCAGCAGTTTCTCCTTACTAGCCAAAAACATTCAGTACTTC.

V is TRBV5-4 and J is TRBJ2-2; 7 positions match TRBD1. Germline V gene data show CDR1 as SGHNT and CDR2 as YYREEE (reference sequence). V was clipped by 2 bases and J by 0 bases; unmatched bases: 4. The CDR3 totals 16 residues. As DNA, the CDR3 is TGTGCCAGCAGCTTCAACAGGGGTACGAACACCGGGGAGCTGTTTTTT. Translating gives CASSFNRGTNTGELFF.

The chain employs TRBV11-2 and TRBJ2-3; no reliable D call. The CDR3 is 12 residues long. V lost 5 bases to trimming and J lost 5 bases, with 8 bases between them. Germline V gene sequence: CDR1 SGHAT, CDR2 FQNNGV. CDR3 loop: CASSLSGDTQYF. The DNA for the CDR3 is TGTGCCAGCAGCCTCTCGGGAGATACGCAGTATTTT.

The J gene is TRBJ1-1, the V gene TRBV2, with TRBD1 matching over 7 bases. The CDR3 contains 14 residues. Germline V gene lookup returns CDR1 SNHLY and CDR2 FYNNEI. The V gene end was trimmed by 6 bases and the J gene end by 11 bases; junction bases not matched to a gene: 15. CDR3 loop: CASSRTGAILEAFF. In DNA form, the CDR3 reads TGTGCCAGCAGCAGAACAGGGGCCATCCTGGAGGCTTTCTTT.

This chain joins TRBV9 and TRBJ2-7; 12 bases map to TRBD2. The V gene's germline CDR1 is SGDLS and CDR2 YYNGEE. The V and J ends lost 4 bases and 7 bases, in that order; junction bases with no gene match: 9. The CDR3 is 15 residues long. The chain's CDR3 is CASSPGLAGPFEQYF. The CDR3 nucleotides are TGTGCCAGCAGCCCGGGACTAGCGGGCCCTTTTGAGCAGTACTTC.

The chain couples TRBV4-3 to TRBJ2-5; weak D call: TRBD2 (7 bases). V lost 2 bases to trimming and J lost 1 base, with 23 bases between them. Germline lookup yields CDR1 LGHNA and CDR2 YSLEER. The CDR3 extends over 19 amino acids. This chain's CDR3 is CASSQTLGGLTGPQETQYF. CDR3 nucleotides: TGCGCCAGCAGCCAAACCTTGGGGGGGCTCACAGGGCCCCAAGAGACCCAGTACTTC.

V usage is TRBV28 and J usage is TRBJ1-3, with 7 positions matching TRBD1. The length of the CDR3 is 14 residues. Germline CDR1 is MDHEN and CDR2 is SYDVKM. The V segment lost 6 bases and the J segment 8 bases; nucleotides outside the gene matches: 10. CDR3 in amino acids: CASSSSQGKDTIYF. The CDR3 nucleotides are TGTGCCAGCAGCTCCTCACAGGGGAAGGACACCATATATTTT.

Here the CDR3 reads CASSRWTGNTEAFF. CDR3 bases: TGTGCCAGCAGCCGCTGGACAGGGAACACTGAAGCTTTCTTT. The chain links TRBV14 to TRBJ1-1; 7 bases agree with TRBD1. J gave up 1 base and V 4 bases, and 3 bases lay outside the gene matches. Germline V CDR1 and CDR2: SGHDN, FVKESK. This CDR3 contains 14 residues.

The CDR3 sequence: CASSLGEFREDEQYF. DNA of the CDR3: TGTGCCAGCAGCTTAGGGGAGTTCAGAGAGGACGAGCAGTACTTC. This chain links TRBV11-2 with TRBJ2-7; tentatively, D is TRBD2 (5 bases). V was shortened by 1 base and J by 5 bases, with 15 bases between the two germline ends. Germline CDR1 reads SGHAT; CDR2 reads FQNNGV. CDR3 length: 15 residues. Combining the CDR3 with reference TRBV11-2 and TRBJ2-7 gives the whole variable domain EAGVAQSPRYKIIEKRQSVAFWCNPISGHATLYWYQQILGQGPKLLIQFQNNGVVDDSQLPKDRFSAERLKGVDSTLKIQPAKLEDSAVYLCASSLGEFREDEQYFGPGTRLTVT.

A few counts support this clone. The chain links TRBV10-1 to TRBJ2-5; possibly TRBD2 for D (5 bases). CDR1 and CDR2 from the germline V gene are WNHNN and SYGVQD (reference sequence). The CDR3 sequence is 14 residues long. The germline V and J ends were trimmed by 6 bases and 6 bases, with 17 bases remaining between them. CDR3 residues: CASRTWTSKKTQYF. The CDR3, as DNA: TGCGCCAGCAGAACGTGGACTTCCAAGAAGACCCAGTACTTC.

This rearrangement joins TRBV30 to TRBJ2-7, with a tentative D call TRBD2 (5 bases). Germline values: CDR1 GTSNPN, CDR2 SVGIG (reference sequence). V shed 3 bases and J shed 6 bases, with 21 bases lying between them. There are 15 residues in the CDR3. Here the CDR3 reads CAWRVGDLREAEQYF. CDR3 DNA sequence: TGTGCCTGGAGGGTCGGGGATCTAAGGGAAGCCGAGCAGTACTTC.

This clone was observed a single time. The gene calls are TRBV21-1 and TRBJ2-7; the table's D gene call, TRBD2, was not cross checked with the DNA. TRBV21-1 is a pseudogene segment. The CDR3 extends over 16 amino acids. The CDR3 spells CASTELGGRPPYEQYF. CDR3 coding DNA: TGTGCCAGCACCGAACTGGGCGGGAGGCCGCCCTACGAGCAGTACTTC.

The chain joins TRBV19 to TRBJ1-1, with D perhaps matching TRBD1 (6 bases). The V end lost 5 bases, the J end lost 5 bases, and 18 bases lay between the germline ends. The CDR3 sequence is 15 residues long. CDR1 is LNHDA, CDR2 SQIVND, per germline (reference sequence). CDR3 region: CASSWGGRAGTEAFF. The CDR3 DNA reads TGTGCCAGTAGTTGGGGGGGGCGCGCGGGAACTGAAGCTTTCTTT.

V is TRBV21-1 and J is TRBJ2-5; the table calls TRBD1, which could not be checked here. TRBV21-1 is recorded as a pseudogene. The CDR3 consists of 12 residues. The CDR3 DNA is TGTGCCAGCATCTCACCAGGGGAGACCCAGTACTTC. Its translation is CASISPGETQYF.

V and J are TRBV28 and TRBJ2-2, with 10 bases matching TRBD2. Trimming at V came to 6 bases and at J to 1 base, leaving 5 bases not matched to a gene. Germline loops: CDR1 MDHEN, CDR2 SYDVKM. The CDR3 length is 16 residues. DNA for the CDR3: TGTGCCAGCAGCCCCAGCGGGAGGGAGAACACCGGGGAGCTGTTTTTT. Protein sequence: CASSPSGRENTGELFF.

This clone has just a few counts. The chain combines TRBV5-1 with TRBJ2-3, with TRBD1 identical over 7 bases. The CDR3 contains 16 residues. Germline trimming cut 7 bases from V and 6 bases from J; bases unmatched to any gene: 17. Germline lookup yields CDR1 SGHRS and CDR2 YFSETQ. The CDR3, as DNA: TGCGCCAGCCGGGACCTCGGAGACAGGGCTTGGGATACGCAGTATTTT. It translates to CASRDLGDRAWDTQYF.

The chain joins TRBV6-5 to TRBJ1-2; D may be TRBD1 (6 bases). The CDR3 has 13 amino acids. CDR1 and CDR2 (germline): MNHEY, SVGAGI. Deletions cut 6 bases from V and 4 bases from J, with 12 bases between. CDR3 sequence (DNA): TGTGCCAGCAGGCAGGGGCGCTCCTATGGCTACACCTTC. This codes for CASRQGRSYGYTF.

The V call is TRBV7-7, the J call TRBJ1-4; TRBD1 matches at 7 bases. The germline CDR1 and CDR2 sequences are SSHAT and FNYEAQ (reference sequence). V lost 4 bases, J lost 10 bases, and 9 bases stayed unmatched. The CDR3 loop spans 14 amino acids. CDR3 sequence: CASSSDRDSAKLFF. Written as DNA, the CDR3 is TGTGCCAGCAGCTCCGACAGGGATAGTGCAAAACTGTTTTTT.

The gene calls are TRBV4-2 and TRBJ2-7, with 10 positions matching TRBD1. The V segment lost 0 bases and the J segment 4 bases; nucleotides outside the gene matches: 12. The CDR3 runs 18 residues. In germline, CDR1 is LGHNA, CDR2 YNFKEQ. The CDR3 DNA follows: TGTGCCAGCAGCCAAGAAAAGCCCCGGGACAGGGGAAGGTACGAGCAGTACTTC. Translation gives CASSQEKPRDRGRYEQYF.